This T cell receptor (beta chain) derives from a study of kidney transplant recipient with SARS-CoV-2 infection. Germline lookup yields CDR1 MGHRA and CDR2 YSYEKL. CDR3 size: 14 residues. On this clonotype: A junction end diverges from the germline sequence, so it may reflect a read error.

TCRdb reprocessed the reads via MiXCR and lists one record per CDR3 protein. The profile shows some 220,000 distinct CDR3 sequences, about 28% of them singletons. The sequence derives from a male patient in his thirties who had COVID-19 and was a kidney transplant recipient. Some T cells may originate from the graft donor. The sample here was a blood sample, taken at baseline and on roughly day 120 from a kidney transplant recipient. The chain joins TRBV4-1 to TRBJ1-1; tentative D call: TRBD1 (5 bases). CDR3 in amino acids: CASGQTSPGAEAFF. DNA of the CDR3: TGCGCCAGCGGCCAGACTTCTCCGGGGGCTGAAGCTTTCTTT.